The source of this T cell receptor (beta chain) is a study of T-cell reconstitution after alpha-beta-depleted transplantation in children. Unique molecular identifiers were used to barcode this TCRbeta library. TCRdb reprocessed the PCR reads via MiXCR and lists one record per CDR3 protein. This table has some 350,000 distinct CDR3 sequences, roughly 16% appearing once. Broader study findings: In patients about two months after transplant, alpha-beta T cells reportedly arose from several hundred expanded graft clones.

About this clonotype: The antigen is unknown.

The germline V gene has CDR1 KGHSH and CDR2 LQKENI. There are 16 residues in the CDR3. Trimming removed 6 bases from V and 6 bases from J; junction bases left unmatched: 15. This rearrangement joins TRBV18 to TRBJ1-1; TRBD1 matches at 8 bases. This receptor was taken from a male patient between 2 and 10 years old who had a stem cell transplant for acute lymphoblastic leukemia, so the T cells may come from the graft donor. The sequencing used PBMCs, mostly from graft donor cells, collected 360 days after TCRalphabeta/CD19-depleted stem cell transplant. CDR3 sequence: CASSLFEQGVGAEAFF. CDR3 sequence (DNA): TGTGCCAGCTCCTTATTCGAACAGGGGGTCGGCGCTGAAGCTTTCTTT.